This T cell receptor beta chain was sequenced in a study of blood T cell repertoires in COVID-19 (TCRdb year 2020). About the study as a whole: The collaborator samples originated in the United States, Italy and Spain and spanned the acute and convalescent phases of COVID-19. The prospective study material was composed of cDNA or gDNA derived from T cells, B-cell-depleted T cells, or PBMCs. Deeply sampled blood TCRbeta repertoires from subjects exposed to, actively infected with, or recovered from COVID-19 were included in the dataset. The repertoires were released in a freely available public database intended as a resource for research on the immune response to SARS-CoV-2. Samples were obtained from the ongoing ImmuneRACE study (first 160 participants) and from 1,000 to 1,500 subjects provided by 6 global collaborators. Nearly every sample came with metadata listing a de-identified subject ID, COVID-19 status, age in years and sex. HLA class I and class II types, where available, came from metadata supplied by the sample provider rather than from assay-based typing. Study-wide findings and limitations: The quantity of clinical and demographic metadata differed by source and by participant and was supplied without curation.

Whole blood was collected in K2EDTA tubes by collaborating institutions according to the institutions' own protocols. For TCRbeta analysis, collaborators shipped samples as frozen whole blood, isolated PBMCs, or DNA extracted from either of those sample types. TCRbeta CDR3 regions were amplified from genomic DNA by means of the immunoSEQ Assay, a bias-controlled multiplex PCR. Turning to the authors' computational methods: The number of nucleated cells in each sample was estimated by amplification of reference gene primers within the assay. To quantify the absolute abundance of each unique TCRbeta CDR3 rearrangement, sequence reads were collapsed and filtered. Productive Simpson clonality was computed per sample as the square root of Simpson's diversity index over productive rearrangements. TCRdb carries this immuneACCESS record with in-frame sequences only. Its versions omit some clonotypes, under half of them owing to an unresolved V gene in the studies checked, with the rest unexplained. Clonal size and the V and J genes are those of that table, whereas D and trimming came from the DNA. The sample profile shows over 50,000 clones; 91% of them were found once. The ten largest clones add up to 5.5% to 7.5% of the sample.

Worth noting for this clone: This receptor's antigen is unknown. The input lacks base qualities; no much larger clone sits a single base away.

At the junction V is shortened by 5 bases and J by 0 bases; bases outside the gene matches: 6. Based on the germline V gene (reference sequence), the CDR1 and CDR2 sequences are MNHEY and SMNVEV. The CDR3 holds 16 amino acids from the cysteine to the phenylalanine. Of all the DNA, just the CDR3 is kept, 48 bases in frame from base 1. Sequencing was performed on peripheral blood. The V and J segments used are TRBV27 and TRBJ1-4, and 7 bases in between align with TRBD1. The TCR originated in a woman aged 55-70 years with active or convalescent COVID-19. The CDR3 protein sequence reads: CASSPGQRPTNEKLFF. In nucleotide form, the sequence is TGTGCCAGCAGTCCGGGACAGCGACCAACTAATGAAAAACTGTTTTTT.